The clone carrying this T cell receptor (beta chain) was detected only a few times. Its antigen is not known. This CDR3 is also generated by other DNA sequences in the sample. cDNA serving as the sequencing template came from extracted, reverse transcribed RNA. Only in-frame clones appear in the TCRdb table, and some are missing; sequencing was by immunoSEQ multiplex PCR. The sample holds 220,000 or so clones, around 62% seen once. As part of sample collection, lesional scalp punch biopsies and peripheral blood were taken from alopecia areata patients. From PBMCs, CD4+ and CD8+ T cells were sorted. These data belong to a study of CD8+ T cells in alopecia areata. Study results and limitations: An increase in clonality over normal scalp was evident in lesional scalp, especially alopecia totalis/universalis.

This CDR3 is built from 14 residues. CDR1 SGHTA and CDR2 FQGNSA come from the germline V gene. The junction had 3 bases not matched to a gene; V was cut back by 1 base and J by 3 bases. The TCR sequence derives from a human donor with alopecia areata. V and J are TRBV7-2 and TRBJ2-7, with TRBD2 identical over 7 bases. Sequenced here: CD4+ T cells sorted from blood, sampled at week 0. The CDR3 DNA sequence: TGTGCCAGCAGCTTAGGGGGGGACTACTACGAGCAGTACTTC. The encoded protein is CASSLGGDYYEQYF.